The 30 T cell receptor beta chains reported below all come from one sample, sequenced in a study of somatic mutations in cytotoxic T cells in rheumatoid arthritis. Sequenced by immunoSEQ multiplex PCR; TCRdb stores in-frame clones only, minus some. In the table there are about 33,000 clones, around 80% of which are singletons. The sequenced material came from CD8+ T cells sorted from blood. These receptors all come from a man aged 35 to 55 in good health.

The gene calls are TRBV2 and TRBJ2-1; 7 bases fit TRBD2. The CDR3 runs to 15 residues. Germline-derived CDR1 and CDR2 are SNHLY and FYNNEI. Trimming took 10 bases from V and 4 from J; bases not matched to a gene: 13. CDR3 DNA: TGTGCCACGGCAGTTCGGGGGGAATCGTACAATGAGCAGTTCTTC. Its protein product is CATAVRGESYNEQFF.

The chain is built from TRBV7-9 and TRBJ2-7; 8 nucleotides align to TRBD2. The V and J ends lost 4 bases and 3 bases, in that order; junction bases with no gene match: 11. The CDR3 extends over 16 amino acids. In germline, CDR1 is SEHNR, CDR2 FQNEAQ (reference sequence). CDR3 DNA: TGTGCCAGCAGCTCCTCGATAGGGCTAGCGGGCTACGAGCAGTACTTC. It specifies CASSSSIGLAGYEQYF. The full variable domain, rest sourced from reference TRBV7-9 and TRBJ2-7, is DTGVSQNPRHKITKRGQNVTFRCDPISEHNRLYWYRQTLGQGPEFLTYFQNEAQLEKSRLLSDRFSAERPKGSFSTLEIQRTEQGDSAMYLCASSSSIGLAGYEQYFGPGTRLTVT.

This CDR3 reads CASSELAHNYNEQFF. Written as DNA, the CDR3 is TGCGCCAGCAGTGAGTTAGCGCACAACTACAATGAGCAGTTCTTC. The chain employs TRBV10-2 and TRBJ2-1; possibly TRBD2 for D (5 bases). The CDR3 consists of 15 residues. Germline assignment: CDR1 WSHSY and CDR2 SAAADI. Trimming stripped 1 base from V and 3 bases from J, with 10 bases between.

The chain uses TRBV5-1 and TRBJ2-7, with D unclear. V was trimmed by 4 bases and J by 3 bases, leaving 11 bases between them. Looked up from germline, CDR1 is SGHRS and CDR2 is YFSETQ. The CDR3 loop spans 13 amino acids. CDR3 sequence: CASSPRPGYEQYF. CDR3 DNA sequence: TGCGCCAGCAGCCCTCGACCGGGCTACGAGCAGTACTTC.

The V call is TRBV27, the J call TRBJ2-1, with 10 bases fitting TRBD2. The V gene's germline CDR1 is MNHEY and CDR2 SMNVEV (reference sequence). J gave up 7 bases and V 6 bases, and 9 bases lay outside the gene matches. The length of the CDR3 is 15 residues. The DNA for the CDR3 is TGTGCCAGCAGCCCGGGGAGCGGGAGGGTGAATGAGCAGTTCTTC. Its protein product is CASSPGSGRVNEQFF.

The J gene is TRBJ2-7, the V gene TRBV27; unclear D gene. From germline, CDR1 is MNHEY and CDR2 SMNVEV (reference sequence). The germline V and J ends were trimmed by 5 bases and 3 bases, with 8 bases remaining between them. This CDR3 region has 12 residues. In nucleotides, the CDR3 is TGTGCCAGCAGTCCGCATGGCTACGAGCAGTACTTC. Encoded protein: CASSPHGYEQYF.

The chain links TRBV19 to TRBJ2-7, with D hard to call. V lost 1 base and J lost 2, with 15 bases in between. CDR3 length: 16 amino acids. Germline CDR1 LNHDA, CDR2 SQIVND (reference sequence). CDR3 nucleotides: TGTGCCAGTAGTATAGCCCCCCCTCCGGTTCCCTACGAGCAGTACTTC. Translating it yields CASSIAPPPVPYEQYF.

CDR3 bases: TGCGCCAGCACAGGGGGGGACGGGCAGTACTTC. It encodes CASTGGDGQYF. The chain joins TRBV4-1 to TRBJ2-7, with D perhaps matching TRBD1 or TRBD2 (7 bases each). CDR3 length equals 11 residues. CDR1 is MGHRA and CDR2 is YSYEKL in the germline V gene. Between the trimmed V and J ends, which lost 7 bases and 9 bases, there was a span of 13 bases.

This clone was detected a few times. CDR3 protein: CASSFSPLGEQYF. CDR3 in DNA: TGTGCCAGCAGCTTCTCCCCTTTGGGGGAGCAGTACTTC. The chain joins TRBV7-9 to TRBJ2-7; no firm D call. Germline assignment: CDR1 SEHNR and CDR2 FQNEAQ (reference sequence). The CDR3 consists of 13 residues. Trimming left V 3 bases short and J 7 bases short, with 13 bases between.

V usage is TRBV15 and J usage is TRBJ2-3; D is unclear. V lost 6 bases to trimming and J lost 6 bases, with 13 bases between them. The CDR3 length is 13 residues. The germline CDR1 and CDR2 sequences are LNHNV and YYDKDF (reference sequence). The CDR3: CATRVKGVDTQYF. For the CDR3, the DNA is TGTGCCACCAGGGTTAAGGGCGTGGATACGCAGTATTTT.

The chain couples TRBV5-1 to TRBJ1-3; the match to TRBD1 covers 8 bases. Germline assignment: CDR1 SGHRS and CDR2 YFSETQ. This CDR3 comprises 19 residues. V lost 6 bases to trimming and J lost 0 bases; unmatched junction nucleotides: 17. The CDR3 reads CASNSPPDRGHHSGNTIYF. CDR3 nucleotides: TGCGCCAGCAACTCCCCCCCCGACAGGGGCCACCACTCTGGAAACACCATATATTTT. Drawing the rest from reference TRBV5-1 and TRBJ1-3, the complete variable domain is KAGVTQTPRYLIKTRGQQVTLSCSPISGHRSVSWYQQTPGQGLQFLFEYFSETQRNKGNFPGRFSGRQFSNSRSEMNVSTLELGDSALYLCASNSPPDRGHHSGNTIYFGEGSWLTVV.

The CDR3 reads CASSTWTGDGEQFF. In DNA, the CDR3 is TGTGCCAGTAGTACCTGGACAGGGGACGGTGAGCAGTTCTTC. The chain recombines TRBV19 with TRBJ2-1, with 9 bases aligning to TRBD1. V shed 4 bases and J 9 bases; nucleotides not matched to a gene: 7. CDR3 length: 14 amino acids. Germline CDR1 LNHDA, CDR2 SQIVND (reference sequence).

This clone has only one observation. The CDR3 here is CASSSPGIAGEPGELFF. CDR3 sequence (DNA): TGTGCCAGCAGTTCTCCCGGGATAGCGGGAGAACCCGGGGAGCTGTTTTTT. The chain couples TRBV27 to TRBJ2-2; 9 bases map to TRBD2. V gave up 4 bases and J gave up 6 bases; unmatched junction bases: 12. The CDR3 length is 17 residues. Germline lookup yields CDR1 MNHEY and CDR2 SMNVEV (reference sequence).

The gene calls are TRBV5-4 and TRBJ2-7; D might be TRBD2 (5 bases). Looked up from germline, CDR1 is SGHNT and CDR2 is YYREEE (reference sequence). V gave up 1 base and J gave up 4 bases, with 12 bases separating them. This CDR3 region has 14 residues. The CDR3 bases are TGTGCCAGCAGCTTGAGTGCGGGCCAGTACGAGCAGTACTTC. It specifies CASSLSAGQYEQYF.

This chain links TRBV2 with TRBJ2-3; TRBD2 matches at 13 bases. The CDR3 covers 15 residues. Germline CDR1 and CDR2: SNHLY and FYNNEI. V trimming: 6 bases; J trimming: 1 base; junction bases outside the gene matches: 1. Here the CDR3 reads CASRGTSGGTDTQYF. In DNA, the CDR3 is TGTGCCAGCAGGGGGACTAGCGGGGGCACAGATACGCAGTATTTT. Filled out from reference TRBV2 and TRBJ2-3, the complete variable domain reads EPEVTQTPSHQVTQMGQEVILRCVPISNHLYFYWYRQILGQKVEFLVSFYNNEISEKSEIFDDQFSVERPDGSNFTLKIRSTKLEDSAMYFCASRGTSGGTDTQYFGPGTRLTVL.

The V gene is TRBV2, the J gene TRBJ2-1; D uncertain. Trimming took 3 bases from V and 0 from J, leaving 6 bases between them. The CDR3 has 14 amino acids. Germline V gene data show CDR1 as SNHLY and CDR2 as FYNNEI. This chain's CDR3 is CASSDGVSYNEQFF. DNA of the CDR3: TGTGCCAGCAGTGATGGTGTCTCCTACAATGAGCAGTTCTTC.

J is TRBJ2-7 and V is TRBV11-2, with 11 bases aligning to TRBD1. CDR3 length: 19 residues. Germline V gene sequence: CDR1 SGHAT, CDR2 FQNNGV. V gave up 8 bases and J gave up 0 bases; unmatched junction bases: 18. The CDR3 DNA sequence: TGTGCCAGCCTTGGGGCAGAGGACAGGGGGCTTCGTCGCTCCTACGAGCAGTACTTC. The encoded protein is CASLGAEDRGLRRSYEQYF.

CDR3 region: CASSIGASYEQYF. CDR3 DNA: TGTGCCAGTAGTATAGGGGCATCCTACGAGCAGTACTTC. This chain joins TRBV19 and TRBJ2-7; D is unresolved. V lost 1 base and J 1 base, leaving 5 bases between the germline ends. The germline gives CDR1 LNHDA, CDR2 SQIVND (reference sequence). The CDR3 consists of 13 residues.

This clone appeared once. This rearrangement joins TRBV7-6 to TRBJ2-7; 10 bases map to TRBD2. Trimming took 5 bases from V and 0 from J; bases not matched to a gene: 4. The CDR3 runs to 15 residues. Germline CDR1 SGHVS, CDR2 FNYEAQ. The CDR3 DNA reads TGTGCCAGCAGCGAACTAGCGGGAACCTCCTACGAGCAGTACTTC. Its protein is CASSELAGTSYEQYF. The variable domain in full, with the rest retrieved from reference TRBV7-6 and TRBJ2-7, is GAGVSQSPRYKVTKRGQDVALRCDPISGHVSLYWYRQALGQGPEFLTYFNYEAQQDKSGLPNDRFSAERPEGSISTLTIQRTEQRDSAMYRCASSELAGTSYEQYFGPGTRLTVT.

This chain joins TRBV11-2 and TRBJ2-7; no reliable D call. Trimming removed 5 bases at V and 0 bases at J, with 11 bases between. CDR3 length: 14 amino acids. Germline V gene lookup returns CDR1 SGHAT and CDR2 FQNNGV. The CDR3 bases are TGTGCCAGCAGCATATCCGGGCTCTCCTACGAGCAGTACTTC. The encoded protein is CASSISGLSYEQYF. Based on the CDR3 plus reference TRBV11-2 and TRBJ2-7, the full variable domain is EAGVAQSPRYKIIEKRQSVAFWCNPISGHATLYWYQQILGQGPKLLIQFQNNGVVDDSQLPKDRFSAERLKGVDSTLKIQPAKLEDSAVYLCASSISGLSYEQYFGPGTRLTVT.

The CDR3 reads CASSLAMGENPFEQYF. DNA of the CDR3: TGTGCCAGCAGCTTGGCCATGGGGGAAAACCCTTTCGAGCAGTACTTC. This sequence joins TRBV5-4 and TRBJ2-7, with D perhaps assigned TRBD1 or TRBD2 (5 bases each). The V end lost 0 bases, the J end lost 6 bases, and 19 bases lay between the germline ends. The V gene's germline CDR1 is SGHNT and CDR2 YYREEE (reference sequence). CDR3 length: 16 residues.

This chain's CDR3 is CASSFRDNEKEKLFF. For the CDR3, the DNA is TGTGCCAGCAGCTTCAGGGACAACGAGAAGGAAAAACTGTTTTTT. The J gene is TRBJ1-4, the V gene TRBV7-9, with D perhaps TRBD1 (6 bases). Germline loops: CDR1 SEHNR, CDR2 FQNEAQ (reference sequence). There are 15 residues in the CDR3. V was cut by 3 bases and J by 8 bases, with 16 bases left in between.

V is TRBV10-2 and J is TRBJ1-1; a possible D gene is TRBD1 (6 bases). Germline CDR1 reads WSHSY; CDR2 reads SAAADI. Trimming shortened V by 7 bases and J by 5 bases, and 14 bases separated the two germline ends. This CDR3 is built from 13 residues. Written as DNA, the CDR3 is TGCGCCAGCAAAGTGGGGGCTTGGACTGAAGCTTTCTTT. Protein: CASKVGAWTEAFF.

The V call is TRBV29-1, the J call TRBJ2-6; 10 bases agree with TRBD1. The CDR3 runs to 15 residues. V shed 6 bases and J 3 bases; nucleotides not matched to a gene: 5. Germline CDR1 and CDR2: SQVTM and ANQGSEA. The CDR3 region has the DNA TGCAGCGTGTCGACAGGGGGCTTTGGGGCCAACGTCCTGACTTTC. Translation gives CSVSTGGFGANVLTF.

The chain couples TRBV27 to TRBJ2-2; D remains unclear. Germline V gives CDR1 MNHEY, CDR2 SMNVEV (reference sequence). V was trimmed by 5 bases and J by 4 bases, leaving 17 bases between them. CDR3 length: 16 residues. The CDR3 region has the DNA TGTGCCAGCAGTCCGCAAAGAGGTACGGCCACCGGGGAGCTGTTTTTT. It codes for CASSPQRGTATGELFF.

The rearrangement uses TRBV6-5 and TRBJ2-1; the D is unclear. The CDR3 consists of 15 residues. Between the trimmed V and J ends, which lost 5 bases and 0 bases, there was a span of 11 bases. CDR1 and CDR2 (germline): MNHEY, SVGAGI. Here the CDR3 reads CASSVTLSSYNEQFF. The CDR3 bases are TGTGCCAGCAGTGTTACCCTAAGCTCCTACAATGAGCAGTTCTTC.

This chain uses TRBV11-2 with TRBJ2-7; the match to TRBD1 covers 8 bases. The length of the CDR3 is 15 residues. Trimming took 5 bases from V and 5 from J; bases not matched to a gene: 11. Germline V CDR1 and CDR2: SGHAT, FQNNGV. The CDR3 loop reads CASSTGQGFRDEQYF. CDR3 in DNA: TGTGCCAGCAGCACCGGACAGGGTTTCAGGGACGAGCAGTACTTC.

The J gene is TRBJ1-2, the V gene TRBV25-1; 8 bases map to TRBD1. The junction had 7 bases not matched to a gene; V was cut back by 6 bases and J by 4 bases. From germline, CDR1 is MGHDK and CDR2 SYGVNS. This CDR3 contains 14 residues. CDR3 in amino acids: CASSMTGTGYGYTF. The CDR3 DNA reads as TGTGCCAGCAGCATGACCGGGACAGGCTATGGCTACACCTTC.

This clone was detected only a few times. This chain uses TRBV10-1 with TRBJ1-1; D remains ambiguous. This CDR3 spans 15 amino acids. From germline, CDR1 is WNHNN and CDR2 SYGVQD (reference sequence). The V and J ends lost 4 bases and 1 base respectively, with 13 bases between them. The CDR3 nucleotides are TGCGCCAGCAGTGCAGTCGCCCGTCCGAACACTGAAGCTTTCTTT. It specifies CASSAVARPNTEAFF.

CDR3 coding DNA: TGTGCCAGCAGTTACATCAGGGGGCATGAAAAACTGTTTTTT. It codes for CASSYIRGHEKLFF. J is TRBJ1-4 and V is TRBV6-5; 8 bases line up with TRBD1. This CDR3 is built from 14 residues. The germline gives CDR1 MNHEY, CDR2 SVGAGI. V shed 2 bases and J 6 bases; nucleotides not matched to a gene: 2.